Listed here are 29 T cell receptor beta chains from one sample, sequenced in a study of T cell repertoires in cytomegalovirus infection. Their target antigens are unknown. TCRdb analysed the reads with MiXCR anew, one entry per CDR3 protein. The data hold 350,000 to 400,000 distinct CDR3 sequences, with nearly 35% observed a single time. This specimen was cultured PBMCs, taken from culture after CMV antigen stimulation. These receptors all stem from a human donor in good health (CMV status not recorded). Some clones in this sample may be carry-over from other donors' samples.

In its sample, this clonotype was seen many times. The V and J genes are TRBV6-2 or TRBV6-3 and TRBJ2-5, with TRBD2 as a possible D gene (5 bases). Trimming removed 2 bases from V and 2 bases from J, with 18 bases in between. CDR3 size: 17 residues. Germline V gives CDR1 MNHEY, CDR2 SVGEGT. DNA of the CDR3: TGTGCCAGCAGTTACGAAGGTAACCGGGAATATCAAGAGACCCAGTACTTC. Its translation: CASSYEGNREYQETQYF.

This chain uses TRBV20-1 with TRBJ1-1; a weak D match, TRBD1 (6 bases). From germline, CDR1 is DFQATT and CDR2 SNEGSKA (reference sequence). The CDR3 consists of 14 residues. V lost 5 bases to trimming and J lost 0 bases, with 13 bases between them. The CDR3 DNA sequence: TGCAGTGCTGTACCGGGACACATGAACACTGAAGCTTTCTTT. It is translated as CSAVPGHMNTEAFF.

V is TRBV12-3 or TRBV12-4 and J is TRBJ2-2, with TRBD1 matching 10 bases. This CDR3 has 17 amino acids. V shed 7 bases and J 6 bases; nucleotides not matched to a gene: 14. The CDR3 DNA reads TGTGCCAGCACCGATGGACAGGGGGTATCGGTTTCCGGGGAGCTGTTTTTT. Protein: CASTDGQGVSVSGELFF.

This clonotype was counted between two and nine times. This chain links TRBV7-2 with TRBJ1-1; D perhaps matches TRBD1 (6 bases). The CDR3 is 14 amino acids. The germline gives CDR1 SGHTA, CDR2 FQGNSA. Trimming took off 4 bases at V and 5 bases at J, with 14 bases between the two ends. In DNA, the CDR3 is TGTGCCAGCAGCTGGGGGGGGCAAGGGACTGAAGCTTTCTTT. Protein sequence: CASSWGGQGTEAFF.

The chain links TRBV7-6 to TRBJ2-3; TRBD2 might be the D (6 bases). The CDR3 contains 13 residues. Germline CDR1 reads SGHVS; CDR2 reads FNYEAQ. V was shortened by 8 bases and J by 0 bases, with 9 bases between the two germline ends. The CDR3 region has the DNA TGTGCCAGCCAAAGCGGGAGCACAGATACGCAGTATTTT. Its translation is CASQSGSTDTQYF.

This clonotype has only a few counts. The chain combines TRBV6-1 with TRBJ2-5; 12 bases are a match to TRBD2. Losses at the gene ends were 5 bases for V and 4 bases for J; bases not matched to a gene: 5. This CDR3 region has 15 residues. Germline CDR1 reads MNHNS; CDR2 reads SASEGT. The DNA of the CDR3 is TGTGCCAGCAGTCCGCTAGCGGGAGGGGGAGAGACCCAGTACTTC. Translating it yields CASSPLAGGGETQYF.

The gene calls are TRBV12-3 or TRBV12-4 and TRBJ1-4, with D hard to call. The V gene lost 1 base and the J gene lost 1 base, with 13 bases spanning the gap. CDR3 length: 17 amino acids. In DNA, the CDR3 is TGTGCCAGCAGTTTAGTTGGCGCGGTAGGAACTAATGAAAAACTGTTTTTT. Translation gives CASSLVGAVGTNEKLFF.

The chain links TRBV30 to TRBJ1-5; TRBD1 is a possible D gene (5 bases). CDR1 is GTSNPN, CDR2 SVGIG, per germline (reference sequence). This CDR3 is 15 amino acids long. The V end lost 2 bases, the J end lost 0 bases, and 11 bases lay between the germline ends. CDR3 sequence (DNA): TGTGCCTGGAGTTCAGGGTTGGGTAGCAATCAGCCCCAGCATTTT. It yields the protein CAWSSGLGSNQPQHF.

CDR3 DNA sequence: TGCAGTGCTGAACCCGGGACTAGCGGCTCCTACTTAAACATTCAGTACTTC. Translation: CSAEPGTSGSYLNIQYF. The rearrangement joins TRBV20-1 to TRBJ2-4; 11 nucleotides align to TRBD2. CDR3 length: 17 amino acids. The J segment lost 6 bases and the V segment lost 5 bases, leaving 15 bases of the junction unmatched. Looked up from germline, CDR1 is DFQATT and CDR2 is SNEGSKA (reference sequence).

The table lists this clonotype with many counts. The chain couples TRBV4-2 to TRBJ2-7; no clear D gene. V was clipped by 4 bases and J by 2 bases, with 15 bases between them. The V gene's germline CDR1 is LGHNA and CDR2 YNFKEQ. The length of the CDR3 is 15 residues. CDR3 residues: CASSLQFDAPYEQYF. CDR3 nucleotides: TGTGCCAGCAGCCTGCAATTTGACGCCCCCTACGAGCAGTACTTC.

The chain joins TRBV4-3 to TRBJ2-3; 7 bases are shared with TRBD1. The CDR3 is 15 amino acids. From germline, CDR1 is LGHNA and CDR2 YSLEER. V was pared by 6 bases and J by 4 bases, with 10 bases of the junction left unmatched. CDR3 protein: CASSLTGTEADTQYF. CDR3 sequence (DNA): TGCGCCAGCAGTCTAACCGGGACAGAAGCAGATACGCAGTATTTT.

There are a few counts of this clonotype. The CDR3 spells CASSLHSSYEQYF. The CDR3 nucleotides are TGTGCCAGCAGTTTACACAGCTCCTACGAGCAGTACTTC. The V gene is TRBV27, the J gene TRBJ2-7; D gene uncertain. The CDR3 sequence is 13 residues long. Trimming stripped 2 bases from V and 0 bases from J, with 5 bases between. The germline V gene has CDR1 MNHEY and CDR2 SMNVEV (reference sequence).

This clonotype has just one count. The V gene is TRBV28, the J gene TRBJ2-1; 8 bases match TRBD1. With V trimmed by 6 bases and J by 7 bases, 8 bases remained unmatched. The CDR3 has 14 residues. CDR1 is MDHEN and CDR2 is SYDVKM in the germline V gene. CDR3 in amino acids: CASRAGGAQNEQFF. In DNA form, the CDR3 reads TGTGCCAGCAGAGCAGGGGGCGCCCAAAATGAGCAGTTCTTC.

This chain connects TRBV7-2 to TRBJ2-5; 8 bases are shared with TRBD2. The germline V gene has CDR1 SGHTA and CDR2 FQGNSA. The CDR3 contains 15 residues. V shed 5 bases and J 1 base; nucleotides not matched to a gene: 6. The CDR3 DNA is TGTGCCAGCAGCCCAGATAGCGGGATCCAAGAGACCCAGTACTTC. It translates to CASSPDSGIQETQYF.

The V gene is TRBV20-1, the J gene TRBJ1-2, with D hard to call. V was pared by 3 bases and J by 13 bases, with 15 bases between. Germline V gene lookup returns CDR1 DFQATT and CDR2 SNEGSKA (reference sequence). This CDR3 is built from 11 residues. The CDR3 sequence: CSASRQMKVTF. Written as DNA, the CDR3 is TGCAGTGCTAGTAGGCAGATGAAAGTCACCTTC.

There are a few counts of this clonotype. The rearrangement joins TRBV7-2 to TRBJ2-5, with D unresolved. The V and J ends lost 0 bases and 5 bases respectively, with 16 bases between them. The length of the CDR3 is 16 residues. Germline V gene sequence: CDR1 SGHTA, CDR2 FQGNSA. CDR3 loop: CASSLAPTFLYETQYF. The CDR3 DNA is TGTGCCAGCAGCTTAGCGCCTACATTTTTGTACGAGACCCAGTACTTC. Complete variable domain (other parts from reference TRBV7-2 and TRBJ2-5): GAGVSQSPSNKVTEKGKDVELRCDPISGHTALYWYRQSLGQGLEFLIYFQGNSAPDKSGLPSDRFSAERTGGSVSTLTIQRTQQEDSAVYLCASSLAPTFLYETQYFGPGTRLLVL.

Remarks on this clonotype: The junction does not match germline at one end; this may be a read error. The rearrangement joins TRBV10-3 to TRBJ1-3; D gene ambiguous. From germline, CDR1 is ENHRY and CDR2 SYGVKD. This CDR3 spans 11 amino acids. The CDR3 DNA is TGTGCCATCAGTGCTGGGAACACCATATATTTT. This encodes CAISAGNTIYF.

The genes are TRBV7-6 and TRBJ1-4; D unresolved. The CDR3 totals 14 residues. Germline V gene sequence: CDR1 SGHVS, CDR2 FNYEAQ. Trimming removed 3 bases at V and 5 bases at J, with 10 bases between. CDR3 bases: TGTGCCAGCAGCTTCCTAGACCTAAATGAAAAACTGTTTTTT. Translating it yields CASSFLDLNEKLFF.

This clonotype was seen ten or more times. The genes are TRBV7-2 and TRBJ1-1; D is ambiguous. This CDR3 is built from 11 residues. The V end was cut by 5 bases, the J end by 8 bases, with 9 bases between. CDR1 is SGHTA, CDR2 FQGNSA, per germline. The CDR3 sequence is CASSPQREAFF. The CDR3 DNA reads TGTGCCAGCAGCCCCCAGCGGGAAGCTTTCTTT. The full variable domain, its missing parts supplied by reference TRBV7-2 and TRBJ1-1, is GAGVSQSPSNKVTEKGKDVELRCDPISGHTALYWYRQSLGQGLEFLIYFQGNSAPDKSGLPSDRFSAERTGGSVSTLTIQRTQQEDSAVYLCASSPQREAFFGQGTRLTVV.

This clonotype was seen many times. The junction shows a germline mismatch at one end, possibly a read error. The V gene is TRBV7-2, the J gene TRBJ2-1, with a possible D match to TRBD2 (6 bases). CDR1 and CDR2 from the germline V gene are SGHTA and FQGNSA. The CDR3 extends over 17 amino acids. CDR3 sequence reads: CASSLAPSLAPLNEQFF. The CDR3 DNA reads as TGTGCCAGCAGTTTAGCCCCCTCACTAGCCCCACTCAATGAGCAGTTCTTC.

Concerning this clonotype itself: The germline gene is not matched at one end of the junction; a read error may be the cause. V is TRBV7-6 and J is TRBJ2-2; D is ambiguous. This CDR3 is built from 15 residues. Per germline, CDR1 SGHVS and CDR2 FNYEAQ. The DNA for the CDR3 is TGTGCCAGCAGTTTAGACATCCCCGGTGCCGGGGAGCTGTTTTTT. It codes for CASSLDIPGAGELFF.

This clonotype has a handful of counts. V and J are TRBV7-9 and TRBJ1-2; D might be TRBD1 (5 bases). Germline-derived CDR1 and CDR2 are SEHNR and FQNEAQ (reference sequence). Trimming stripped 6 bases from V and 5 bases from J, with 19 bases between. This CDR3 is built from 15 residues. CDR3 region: CASRGGQNEGYGYTF. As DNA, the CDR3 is TGTGCCAGCAGAGGCGGGCAGAACGAGGGGTATGGCTACACCTTC.

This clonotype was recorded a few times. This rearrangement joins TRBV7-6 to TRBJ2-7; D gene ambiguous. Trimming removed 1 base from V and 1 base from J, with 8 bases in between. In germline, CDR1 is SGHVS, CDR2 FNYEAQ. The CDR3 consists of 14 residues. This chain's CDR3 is CASSLGASSYEQYF. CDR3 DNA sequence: TGTGCCAGCAGCTTAGGGGCCTCTTCCTACGAGCAGTACTTC.

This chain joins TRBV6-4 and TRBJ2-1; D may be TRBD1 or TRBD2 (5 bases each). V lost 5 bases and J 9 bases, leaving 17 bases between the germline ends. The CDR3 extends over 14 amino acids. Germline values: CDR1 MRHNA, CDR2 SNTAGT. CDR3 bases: TGTGCCAGCAGTACTAGGGGTTCCGCTGCTGAGCAGTTCTTC. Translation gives CASSTRGSAAEQFF.

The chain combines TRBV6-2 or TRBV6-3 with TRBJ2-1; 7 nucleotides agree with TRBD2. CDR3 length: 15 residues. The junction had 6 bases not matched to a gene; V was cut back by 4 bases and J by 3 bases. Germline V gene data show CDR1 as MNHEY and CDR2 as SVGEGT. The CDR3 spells CASSLWEGLYNEQFF. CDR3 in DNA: TGTGCCAGCAGTTTGTGGGAGGGCCTCTACAATGAGCAGTTCTTC.

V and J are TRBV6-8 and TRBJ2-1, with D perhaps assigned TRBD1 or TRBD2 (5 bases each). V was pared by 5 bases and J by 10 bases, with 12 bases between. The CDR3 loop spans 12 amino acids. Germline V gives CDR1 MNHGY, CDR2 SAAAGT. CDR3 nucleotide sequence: TGTGCCAGCAGTCCCCTTGGGGACGAGCAGTTCTTC. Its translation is CASSPLGDEQFF.

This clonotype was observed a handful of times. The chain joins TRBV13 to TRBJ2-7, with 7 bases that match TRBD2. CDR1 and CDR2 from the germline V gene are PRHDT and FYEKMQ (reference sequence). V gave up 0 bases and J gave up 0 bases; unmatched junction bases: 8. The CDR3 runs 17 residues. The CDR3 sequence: CASSLGTAGVFSYEQYF. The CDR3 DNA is TGTGCCAGCAGCTTAGGGACGGCGGGAGTGTTCTCCTACGAGCAGTACTTC.

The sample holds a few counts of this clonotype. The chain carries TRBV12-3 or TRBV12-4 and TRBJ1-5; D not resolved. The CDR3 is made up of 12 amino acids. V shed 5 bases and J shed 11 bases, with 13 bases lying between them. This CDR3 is CASSPATQSQHF. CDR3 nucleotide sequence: TGTGCCAGCAGTCCAGCCACCCAGTCCCAGCATTTT.

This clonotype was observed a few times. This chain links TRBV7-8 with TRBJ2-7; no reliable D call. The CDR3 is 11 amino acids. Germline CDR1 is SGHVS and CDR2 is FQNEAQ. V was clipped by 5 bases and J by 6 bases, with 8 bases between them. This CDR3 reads CASSRAREQYF. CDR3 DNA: TGTGCCAGCAGCCGGGCCCGCGAGCAGTACTTC.